The present TCR beta chain was sequenced within a study of blood T cell repertoires in COVID-19. Study context: The analysed material was cDNA or gDNA that came from T cells, B-cell-depleted T cells, or PBMCs.

Authors' methods: How many nucleated cells were present was estimated from reference gene primer amplification. Profiling relied on immunoSEQ multiplex PCR, and the TCRdb table lists in-frame clones only, not all of them. Clone size and the V and J calls come from that table; the DNA yielded D and trimming. The repertoire has 9,500 to 15,000 clones, more than 90% of them found once; the top ten carry 12% to 15%. Germline values: CDR1 SEHNR, CDR2 FQNEAQ (reference sequence). This CDR3 spans 15 amino acids. Deletions cut 3 bases from V and 5 bases from J, with 16 bases between. The TCR comes from a man between 65 and 85 years old with active COVID-19. Sequencing input: peripheral blood. J is TRBJ1-1 and V is TRBV7-9; D might be TRBD1 (5 bases). CDR3 residues: CASSFQGWRPTEAFF. Here the CDR3 DNA reads TGTGCCAGCAGCTTCCAGGGTTGGAGACCTACTGAAGCTTTCTTT.